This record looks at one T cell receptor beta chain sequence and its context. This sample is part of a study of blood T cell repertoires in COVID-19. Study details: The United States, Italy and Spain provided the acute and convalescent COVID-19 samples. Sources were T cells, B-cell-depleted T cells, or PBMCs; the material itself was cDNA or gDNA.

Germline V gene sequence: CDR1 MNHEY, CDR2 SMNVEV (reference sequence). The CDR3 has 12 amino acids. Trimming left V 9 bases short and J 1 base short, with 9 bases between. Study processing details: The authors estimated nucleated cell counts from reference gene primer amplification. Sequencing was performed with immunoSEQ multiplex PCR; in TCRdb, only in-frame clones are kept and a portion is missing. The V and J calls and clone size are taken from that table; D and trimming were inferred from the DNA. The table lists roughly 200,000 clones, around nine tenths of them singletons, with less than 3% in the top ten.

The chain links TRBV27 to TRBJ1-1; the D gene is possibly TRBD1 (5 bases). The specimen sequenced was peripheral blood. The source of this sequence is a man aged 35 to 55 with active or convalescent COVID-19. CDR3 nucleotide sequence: TGTGCCAGTACTGACAGGAACACTGAAGCTTTCTTT. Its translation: CASTDRNTEAFF.